This note documents a single T cell receptor beta chain sequence. Mismatch with germline at one junction end may stem from a read error. The source of the sample is a study of blood T cell repertoires in COVID-19. Study background: Some COVID-19 samples were acute and others convalescent; all came from the United States, Italy and Spain.

Cohorts were assigned according to the clinical history that participants reported. Per germline, CDR1 SGDLS and CDR2 YYNGEE. The CDR3 consists of 14 residues. In the original analysis: Amplification with reference gene primers provided the estimates of nucleated cell counts. TCRdb keeps only in-frame clones here, not all; method: immunoSEQ multiplex PCR. The V and J calls and clone size are taken from that table; D and trimming were inferred from the DNA. The sample has about 170,000 clones; about 80% are singletons. The TCR sequence derives from an older woman in a cohort exposed to, infected with or recovered from COVID-19 (not recorded which). Sample: PBMCs or T cells enriched from blood (not recorded which). The genes are TRBV9 and TRBJ1-5; 9 bases align to TRBD1. The CDR3 nucleotides are TGTGCCAGCAGCCCGGGACAGGGTGGTCAGTCCCAGCATTTT. Translation gives CASSPGQGGQSQHF.